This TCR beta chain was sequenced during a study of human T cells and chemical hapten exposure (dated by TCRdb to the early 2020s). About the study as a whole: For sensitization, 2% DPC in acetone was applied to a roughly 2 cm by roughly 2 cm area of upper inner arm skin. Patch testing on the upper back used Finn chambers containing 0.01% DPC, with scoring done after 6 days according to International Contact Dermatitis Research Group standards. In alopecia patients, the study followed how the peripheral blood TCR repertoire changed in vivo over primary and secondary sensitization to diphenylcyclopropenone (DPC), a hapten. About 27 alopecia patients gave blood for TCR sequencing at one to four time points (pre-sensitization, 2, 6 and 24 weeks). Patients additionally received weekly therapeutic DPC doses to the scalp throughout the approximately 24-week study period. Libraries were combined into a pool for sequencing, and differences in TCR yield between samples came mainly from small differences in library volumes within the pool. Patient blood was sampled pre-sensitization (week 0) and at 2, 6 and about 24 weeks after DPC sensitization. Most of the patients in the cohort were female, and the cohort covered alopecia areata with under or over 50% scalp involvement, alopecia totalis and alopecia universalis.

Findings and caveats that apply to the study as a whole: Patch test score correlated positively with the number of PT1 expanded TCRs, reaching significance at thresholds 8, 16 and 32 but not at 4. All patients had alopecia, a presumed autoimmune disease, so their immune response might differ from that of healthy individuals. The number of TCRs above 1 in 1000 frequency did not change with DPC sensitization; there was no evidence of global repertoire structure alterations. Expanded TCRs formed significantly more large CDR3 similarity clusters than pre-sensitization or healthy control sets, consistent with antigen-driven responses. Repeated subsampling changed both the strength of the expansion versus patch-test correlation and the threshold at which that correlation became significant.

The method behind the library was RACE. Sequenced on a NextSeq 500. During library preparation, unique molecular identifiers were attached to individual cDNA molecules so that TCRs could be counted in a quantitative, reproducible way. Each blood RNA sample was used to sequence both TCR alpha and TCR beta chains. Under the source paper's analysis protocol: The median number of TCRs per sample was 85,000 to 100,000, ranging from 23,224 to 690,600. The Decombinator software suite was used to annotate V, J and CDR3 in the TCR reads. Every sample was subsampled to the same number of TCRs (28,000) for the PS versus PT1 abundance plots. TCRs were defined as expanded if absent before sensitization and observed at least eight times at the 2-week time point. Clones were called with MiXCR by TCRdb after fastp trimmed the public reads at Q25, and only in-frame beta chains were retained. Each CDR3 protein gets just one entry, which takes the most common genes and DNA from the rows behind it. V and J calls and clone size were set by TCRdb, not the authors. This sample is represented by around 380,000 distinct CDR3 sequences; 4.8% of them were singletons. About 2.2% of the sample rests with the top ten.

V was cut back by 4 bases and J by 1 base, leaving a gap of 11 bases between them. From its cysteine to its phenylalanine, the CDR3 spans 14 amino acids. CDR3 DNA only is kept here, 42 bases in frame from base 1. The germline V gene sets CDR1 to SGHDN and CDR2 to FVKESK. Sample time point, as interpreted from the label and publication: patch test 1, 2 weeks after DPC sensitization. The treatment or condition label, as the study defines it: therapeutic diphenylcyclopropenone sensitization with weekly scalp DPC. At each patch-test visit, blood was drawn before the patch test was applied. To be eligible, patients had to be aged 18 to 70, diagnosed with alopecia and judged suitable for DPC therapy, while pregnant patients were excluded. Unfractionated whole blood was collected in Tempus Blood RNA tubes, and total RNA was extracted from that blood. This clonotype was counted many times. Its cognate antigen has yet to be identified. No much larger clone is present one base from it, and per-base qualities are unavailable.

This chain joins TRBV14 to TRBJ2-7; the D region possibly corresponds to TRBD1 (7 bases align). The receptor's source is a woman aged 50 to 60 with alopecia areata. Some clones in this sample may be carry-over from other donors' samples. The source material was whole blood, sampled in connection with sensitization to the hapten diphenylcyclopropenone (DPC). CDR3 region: CASSRAGGSYEQYF. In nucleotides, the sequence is TGTGCCAGCAGCCGGGCAGGGGGGTCCTACGAGCAGTACTTC.